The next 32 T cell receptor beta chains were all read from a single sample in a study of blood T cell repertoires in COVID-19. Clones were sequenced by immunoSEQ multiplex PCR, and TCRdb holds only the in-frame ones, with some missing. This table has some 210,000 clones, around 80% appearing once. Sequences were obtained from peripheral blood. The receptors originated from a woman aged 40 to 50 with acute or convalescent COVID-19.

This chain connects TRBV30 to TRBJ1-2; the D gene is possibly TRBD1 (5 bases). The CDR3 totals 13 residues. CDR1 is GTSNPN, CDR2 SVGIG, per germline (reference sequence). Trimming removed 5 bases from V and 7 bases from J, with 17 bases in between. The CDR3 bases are TGTGCCTGGCACGGGGGGTTGAGCTCTGGCTACACCTTC. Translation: CAWHGGLSSGYTF.

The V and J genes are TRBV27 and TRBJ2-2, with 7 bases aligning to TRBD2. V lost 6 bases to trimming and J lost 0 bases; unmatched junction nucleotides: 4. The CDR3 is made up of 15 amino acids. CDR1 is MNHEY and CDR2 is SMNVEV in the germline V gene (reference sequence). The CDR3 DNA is TGTGCCAGCAGACGGGCGGGGGCGAACACCGGGGAGCTGTTTTTT. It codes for CASRRAGANTGELFF.

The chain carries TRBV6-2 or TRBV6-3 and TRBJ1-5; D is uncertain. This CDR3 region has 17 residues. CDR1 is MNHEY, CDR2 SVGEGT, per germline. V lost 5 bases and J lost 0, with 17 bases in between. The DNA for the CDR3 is TGTGCCAGCAGTCCGGCCTCGGAGTTTTATAGCAATCAGCCCCAGCATTTT. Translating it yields CASSPASEFYSNQPQHF.

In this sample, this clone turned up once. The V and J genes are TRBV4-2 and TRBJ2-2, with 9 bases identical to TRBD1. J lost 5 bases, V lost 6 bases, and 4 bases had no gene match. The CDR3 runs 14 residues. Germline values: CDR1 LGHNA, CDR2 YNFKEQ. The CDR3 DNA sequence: TGTGCCAGCAGACCGGGACAGGGTACCGGGGAGCTGTTTTTT. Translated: CASRPGQGTGELFF.

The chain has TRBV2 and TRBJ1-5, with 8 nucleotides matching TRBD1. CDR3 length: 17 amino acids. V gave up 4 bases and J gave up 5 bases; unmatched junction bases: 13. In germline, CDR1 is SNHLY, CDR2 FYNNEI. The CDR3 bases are TGTGCCAGCAGTGGATCAAAATGGACAGGGCGCGATCAGCCCCAGCATTTT. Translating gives CASSGSKWTGRDQPQHF.

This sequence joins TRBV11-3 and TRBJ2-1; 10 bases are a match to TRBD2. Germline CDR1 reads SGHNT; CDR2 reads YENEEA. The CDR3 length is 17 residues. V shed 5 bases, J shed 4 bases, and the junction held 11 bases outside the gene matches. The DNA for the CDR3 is TGTGCCAGCAGCCGGGAGGGAGCGGGGGGGCCTTACAATGAGCAGTTCTTC. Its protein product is CASSREGAGGPYNEQFF.

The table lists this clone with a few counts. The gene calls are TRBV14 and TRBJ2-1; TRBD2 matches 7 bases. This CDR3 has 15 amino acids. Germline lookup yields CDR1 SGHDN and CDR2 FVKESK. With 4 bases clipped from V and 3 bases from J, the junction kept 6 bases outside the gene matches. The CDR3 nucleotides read TGTGCCAGCAGCCTGCGACTAGCTAGCTACAATGAGCAGTTCTTC. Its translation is CASSLRLASYNEQFF.

CDR3 protein: CASSPEGGGPSEQFF. CDR3 nucleotides: TGTGCCAGCAGCCCCGAAGGCGGGGGGCCTAGTGAGCAGTTCTTC. The chain recombines TRBV7-6 with TRBJ2-1, with 8 bases matching TRBD2. The CDR3 runs to 15 residues. Germline values: CDR1 SGHVS, CDR2 FNYEAQ. The V and J ends lost 5 bases and 9 bases, in that order; junction bases with no gene match: 12.

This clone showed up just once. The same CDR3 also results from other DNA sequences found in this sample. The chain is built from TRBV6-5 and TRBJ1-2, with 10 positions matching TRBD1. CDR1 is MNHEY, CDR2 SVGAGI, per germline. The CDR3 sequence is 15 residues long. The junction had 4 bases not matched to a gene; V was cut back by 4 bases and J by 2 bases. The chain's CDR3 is CASSSRDRGNYGYTF. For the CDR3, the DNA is TGTGCCAGCAGTTCGAGGGACAGGGGAAACTATGGCTACACCTTC.

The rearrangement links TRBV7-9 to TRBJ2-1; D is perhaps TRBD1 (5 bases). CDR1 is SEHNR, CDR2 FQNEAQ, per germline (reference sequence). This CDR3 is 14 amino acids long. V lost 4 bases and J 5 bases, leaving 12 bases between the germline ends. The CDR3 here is CASSSHQGHNEQFF. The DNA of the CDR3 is TGTGCCAGCAGCTCCCATCAGGGCCACAATGAGCAGTTCTTC.

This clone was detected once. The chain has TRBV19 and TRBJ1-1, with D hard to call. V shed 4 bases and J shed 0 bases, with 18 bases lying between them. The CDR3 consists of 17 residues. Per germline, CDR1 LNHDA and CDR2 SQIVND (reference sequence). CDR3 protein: CASSNGLVGVMNTEAFF. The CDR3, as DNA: TGTGCCAGTAGTAACGGACTCGTGGGCGTTATGAACACTGAAGCTTTCTTT.

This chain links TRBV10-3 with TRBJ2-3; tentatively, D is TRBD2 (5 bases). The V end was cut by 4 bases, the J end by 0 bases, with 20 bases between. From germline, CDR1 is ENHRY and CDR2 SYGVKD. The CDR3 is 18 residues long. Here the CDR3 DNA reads TGTGCCATCAGTGGAGCCATCGAACTAGGATCTAGCACAGATACGCAGTATTTT. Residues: CAISGAIELGSSTDTQYF.

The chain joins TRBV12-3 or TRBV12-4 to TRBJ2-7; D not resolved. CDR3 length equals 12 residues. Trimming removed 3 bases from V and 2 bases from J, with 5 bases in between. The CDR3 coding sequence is TGTGCCAGCAGTTTTATCCCCTACGAGCAGTACTTC. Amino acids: CASSFIPYEQYF.

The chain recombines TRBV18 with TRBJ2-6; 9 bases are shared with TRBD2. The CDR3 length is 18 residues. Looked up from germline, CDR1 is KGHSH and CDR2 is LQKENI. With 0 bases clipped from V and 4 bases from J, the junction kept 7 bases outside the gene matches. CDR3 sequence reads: CASSPPGGGASGANVLTF. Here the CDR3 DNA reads TGTGCCAGCTCACCACCTGGCGGGGGGGCATCCGGGGCCAACGTCCTGACTTTC.

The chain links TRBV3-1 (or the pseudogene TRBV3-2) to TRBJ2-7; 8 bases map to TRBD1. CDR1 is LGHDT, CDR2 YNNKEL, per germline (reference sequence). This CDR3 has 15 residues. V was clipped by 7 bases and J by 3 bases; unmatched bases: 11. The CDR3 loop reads CASTLKLGTGYEQYF. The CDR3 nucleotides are TGTGCCAGCACCCTTAAATTGGGGACAGGCTACGAGCAGTACTTC.

The CDR3 DNA reads as TGTGCCAGCACGCCCTCCTATAGCACAGATACGCAGTATTTT. Translated, it gives CASTPSYSTDTQYF. This sequence joins TRBV6-5 and TRBJ2-3, with D unclear. Germline lookup yields CDR1 MNHEY and CDR2 SVGAGI. Trimming left V 7 bases short and J 0 bases short, with 11 bases between. The CDR3 has 14 amino acids.

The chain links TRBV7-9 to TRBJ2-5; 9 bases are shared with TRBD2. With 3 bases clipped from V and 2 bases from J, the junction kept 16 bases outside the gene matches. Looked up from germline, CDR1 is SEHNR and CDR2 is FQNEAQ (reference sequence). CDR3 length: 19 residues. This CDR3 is CASSFRPYFSSGIQETQYF. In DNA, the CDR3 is TGTGCCAGCAGCTTCCGACCCTATTTCTCTAGCGGGATTCAAGAGACCCAGTACTTC. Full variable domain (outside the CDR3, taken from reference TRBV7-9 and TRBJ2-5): DTGVSQNPRHKITKRGQNVTFRCDPISEHNRLYWYRQTLGQGPEFLTYFQNEAQLEKSRLLSDRFSAERPKGSFSTLEIQRTEQGDSAMYLCASSFRPYFSSGIQETQYFGPGTRLLVL.

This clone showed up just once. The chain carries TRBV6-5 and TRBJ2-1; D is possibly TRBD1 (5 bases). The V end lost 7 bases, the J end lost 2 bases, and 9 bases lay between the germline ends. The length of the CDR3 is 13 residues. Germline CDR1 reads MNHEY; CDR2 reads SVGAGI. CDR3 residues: CASIPGTYNEQFF. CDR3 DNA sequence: TGTGCCAGCATCCCAGGGACCTACAATGAGCAGTTCTTC.

This chain's CDR3 is CASSPSISRQKNNEQFF. CDR3 DNA sequence: TGTGCCAGCAGCCCATCCATCTCTAGGCAGAAAAACAATGAGCAGTTCTTC. This rearrangement joins TRBV14 to TRBJ2-1; D uncertain. CDR3 length: 17 amino acids. The V end was cut by 4 bases, the J end by 5 bases, with 21 bases between. The germline V gene encodes CDR1 SGHDN and CDR2 FVKESK.

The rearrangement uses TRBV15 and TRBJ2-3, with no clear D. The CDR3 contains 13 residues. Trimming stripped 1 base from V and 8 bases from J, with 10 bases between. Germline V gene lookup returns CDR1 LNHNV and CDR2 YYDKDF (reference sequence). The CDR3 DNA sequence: TGTGCCACCAGCAGAGTCCCCGTCGTTACGCAGTATTTT. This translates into CATSRVPVVTQYF.

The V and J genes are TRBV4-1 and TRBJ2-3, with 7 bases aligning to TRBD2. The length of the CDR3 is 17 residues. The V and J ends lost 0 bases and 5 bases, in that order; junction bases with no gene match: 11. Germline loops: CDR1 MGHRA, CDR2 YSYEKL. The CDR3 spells CASSQDPGEGLLDTQYF. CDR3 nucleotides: TGCGCCAGCAGCCAAGATCCGGGGGAGGGCCTCCTAGATACGCAGTATTTT.

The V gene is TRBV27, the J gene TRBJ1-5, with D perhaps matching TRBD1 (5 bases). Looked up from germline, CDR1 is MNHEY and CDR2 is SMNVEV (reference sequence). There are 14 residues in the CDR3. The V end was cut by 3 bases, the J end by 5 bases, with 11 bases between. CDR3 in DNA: TGTGCCAGCAGTTTTAGGGAGGGGTATCAGCCCCAGCATTTT. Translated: CASSFREGYQPQHF.

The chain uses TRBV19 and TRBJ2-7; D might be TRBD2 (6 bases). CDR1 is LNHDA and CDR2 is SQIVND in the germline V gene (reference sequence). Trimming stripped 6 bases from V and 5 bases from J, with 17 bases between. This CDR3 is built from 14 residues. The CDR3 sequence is CASSLGQGRHEQYF. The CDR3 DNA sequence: TGTGCCAGTAGCCTCGGACAAGGGAGGCACGAGCAGTACTTC.

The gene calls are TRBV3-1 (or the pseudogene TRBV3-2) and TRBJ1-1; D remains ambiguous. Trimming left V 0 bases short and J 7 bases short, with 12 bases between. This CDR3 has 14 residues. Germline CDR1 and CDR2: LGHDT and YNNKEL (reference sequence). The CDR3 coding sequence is TGTGCCAGCAGCCAAGACGGCGGGGTGGGTGAAGCTTTCTTT. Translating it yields CASSQDGGVGEAFF.

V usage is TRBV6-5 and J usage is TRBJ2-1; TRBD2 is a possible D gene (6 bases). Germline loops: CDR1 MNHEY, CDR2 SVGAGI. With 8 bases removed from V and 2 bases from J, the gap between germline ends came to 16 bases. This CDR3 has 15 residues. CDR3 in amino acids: CASGPTRPTYNEQFF. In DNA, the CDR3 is TGTGCCAGCGGTCCGACTAGGCCTACCTACAATGAGCAGTTCTTC.

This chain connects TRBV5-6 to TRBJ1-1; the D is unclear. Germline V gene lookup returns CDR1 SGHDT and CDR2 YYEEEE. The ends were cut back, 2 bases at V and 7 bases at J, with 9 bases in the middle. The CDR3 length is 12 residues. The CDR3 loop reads CASSFRRFEAFF. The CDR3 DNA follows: TGTGCCAGCAGCTTTCGGCGGTTTGAAGCTTTCTTT. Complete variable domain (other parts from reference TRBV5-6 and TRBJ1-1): DAGVTQSPTHLIKTRGQQVTLRCSPKSGHDTVSWYQQALGQGPQFIFQYYEEEERQRGNFPDRFSGHQFPNYSSELNVNALLLGDSALYLCASSFRRFEAFFGQGTRLTVV.

CDR3 region: CATSRGLAGGFSKDEQFF. In DNA form, the CDR3 reads TGTGCCACCAGCAGGGGACTAGCGGGGGGGTTCTCGAAAGATGAGCAGTTCTTC. The chain links TRBV15 to TRBJ2-1, with 16 positions matching TRBD2. This CDR3 comprises 18 residues. The junction had 10 bases not matched to a gene; V was cut back by 3 bases and J by 8 bases. Per germline, CDR1 LNHNV and CDR2 YYDKDF (reference sequence). Complete variable domain (other parts from reference TRBV15 and TRBJ2-1): DAMVIQNPRYQVTQFGKPVTLSCSQTLNHNVMYWYQQKSSQAPKLLFHYYDKDFNNEADTPDNFQSRRPNTSFCFLDIRSPGLGDTAMYLCATSRGLAGGFSKDEQFFGPGTRLTVL.

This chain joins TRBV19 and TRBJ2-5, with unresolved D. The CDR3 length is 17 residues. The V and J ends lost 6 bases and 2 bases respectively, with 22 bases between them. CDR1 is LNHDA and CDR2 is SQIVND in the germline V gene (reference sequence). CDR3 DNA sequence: TGTGCCAGTAGCCTAAGACTGGAATCGGCACTACAAGAGACCCAGTACTTC. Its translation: CASSLRLESALQETQYF. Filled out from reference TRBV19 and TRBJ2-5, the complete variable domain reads DGGITQSPKYLFRKEGQNVTLSCEQNLNHDAMYWYRQDPGQGLRLIYYSQIVNDFQKGDIAEGYSVSREKKESFPLTVTSAQKNPTAFYLCASSLRLESALQETQYFGPGTRLLVL.

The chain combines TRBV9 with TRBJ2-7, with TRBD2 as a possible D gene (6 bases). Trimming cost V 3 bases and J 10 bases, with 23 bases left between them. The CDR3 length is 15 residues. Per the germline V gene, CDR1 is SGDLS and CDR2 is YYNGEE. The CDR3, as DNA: TGTGCCAGCAGCGCCTCATGGGAGGCCTACCCATCTCAGTACTTC. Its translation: CASSASWEAYPSQYF.

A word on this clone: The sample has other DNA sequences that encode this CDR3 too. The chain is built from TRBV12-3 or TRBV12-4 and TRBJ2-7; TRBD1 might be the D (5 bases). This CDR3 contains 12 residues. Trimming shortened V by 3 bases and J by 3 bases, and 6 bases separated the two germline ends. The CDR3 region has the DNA TGTGCCAGCAGTTTGCAGGGCTACGAGCAGTACTTC. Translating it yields CASSLQGYEQYF.

CDR3 in amino acids: CASSPRTGDYNEQFF. Written as DNA, the CDR3 is TGTGCCAGCTCACCACGAACAGGCGATTACAATGAGCAGTTCTTC. The chain employs TRBV18 and TRBJ2-1; a possible D gene is TRBD1 (5 bases). The CDR3 length is 15 residues. Trimming removed 1 base at V and 4 bases at J, with 11 bases between. Germline V gene lookup returns CDR1 KGHSH and CDR2 LQKENI.

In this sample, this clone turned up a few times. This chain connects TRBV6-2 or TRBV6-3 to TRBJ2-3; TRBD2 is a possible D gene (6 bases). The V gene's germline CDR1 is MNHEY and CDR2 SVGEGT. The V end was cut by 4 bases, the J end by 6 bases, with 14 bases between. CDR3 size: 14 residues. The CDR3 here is CASSFRVGGDTQYF. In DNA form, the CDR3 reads TGTGCCAGCAGTTTCAGGGTGGGGGGTGATACGCAGTATTTT.